This T cell receptor (beta chain) was identified during a study of early T cells in non-severe SARS-CoV-2 infection. Germline V gene lookup returns CDR1 SGHRS and CDR2 YFSETQ. The CDR3 is made up of 12 amino acids. With 2 bases removed from V and 0 bases from J, the gap between germline ends came to 2 bases. TCRdb reprocessed the 5' RACE reads with MiXCR, giving one entry per CDR3 protein. There are approximately 69,000 distinct CDR3 sequences in the sample; roughly 10% occur only once, and roughly 6.8% lies in the top ten. Source material: whole blood. The TCR was taken from an adult who was a healthcare worker with PCR-confirmed SARS-CoV-2 infection or an uninfected control (not recorded which). This rearrangement joins TRBV5-1 to TRBJ2-5; D unclear. The CDR3 bases are TGCGCCAGCAGCTTAGACCAAGAGACCCAGTACTTC. This translates into CASSLDQETQYF. The variable domain in full, completed from reference TRBV5-1 and TRBJ2-5, reads KAGVTQTPRYLIKTRGQQVTLSCSPISGHRSVSWYQQTPGQGLQFLFEYFSETQRNKGNFPGRFSGRQFSNSRSEMNVSTLELGDSALYLCASSLDQETQYFGPGTRLLVL.